These 5 T cell receptor beta chains share one sample of origin, sequenced in a study of blood T cell repertoires in COVID-19. Produced via immunoSEQ multiplex PCR; TCRdb's table is partial and in-frame only. The top ten hold 8% to 9.5% of the sample, which has about 310,000 clones, about 87% seen once. The sequencing sample was made of PBMCs or T cells enriched from blood (not recorded which). Receptor source: a woman between 18 and 29 years old who had recovered from COVID-19.

The gene calls are TRBV5-6 and TRBJ1-4; 9 nucleotides line up with TRBD1. There are 18 residues in the CDR3. Per germline, CDR1 SGHDT and CDR2 YYEEEE. The V and J ends lost 0 bases and 1 base, in that order; junction bases with no gene match: 7. The CDR3 coding sequence is TGTGCCAGCAGCTTGGGATCTCGGGACAGGGTAACTAATGAAAAACTGTTTTTT. It is translated as CASSLGSRDRVTNEKLFF.

The rearrangement links TRBV5-4 to TRBJ2-4, with TRBD2 matching over 7 bases. Germline V gene data show CDR1 as SGHNT and CDR2 as YYREEE (reference sequence). The CDR3 is 14 amino acids. V trimming: 6 bases; J trimming: 5 bases; junction bases outside the gene matches: 8. The CDR3 protein is CASTWGRGENIQYF. The CDR3 coding sequence is TGTGCCAGCACCTGGGGGAGGGGAGAAAACATTCAGTACTTC.

The genes are TRBV9 and TRBJ2-7; 7 nucleotides line up with TRBD2. V was pared by 4 bases and J by 4 bases, with 11 bases of the junction left unmatched. The CDR3 covers 15 residues. CDR1 and CDR2 (germline): SGDLS, YYNGEE. For the CDR3, the DNA is TGTGCCAGCAGCCTCCAGGCGACTAGCAGGTACGAGCAGTACTTC. It encodes CASSLQATSRYEQYF.

This rearrangement joins TRBV7-2 to TRBJ2-7; TRBD1 agrees at 9 bases. The CDR3 length is 16 residues. Germline CDR1 reads SGHTA; CDR2 reads FQGNSA. The junction had 9 bases not matched to a gene; V was cut back by 5 bases and J by 1 base. For the CDR3, the DNA is TGTGCCAGCAGCCCCCCTTCGGGACAGGGTTCCTACGAGCAGTACTTC. Translating it yields CASSPPSGQGSYEQYF.

The V call is TRBV2, the J call TRBJ1-5; no reliable D call. This CDR3 has 13 amino acids. V gave up 7 bases and J gave up 3 bases, with 10 bases separating them. Germline V gene lookup returns CDR1 SNHLY and CDR2 FYNNEI. CDR3 sequence: CASTGGINQPQHF. For the CDR3, the DNA is TGTGCCAGCACTGGAGGGATCAATCAGCCCCAGCATTTT. The variable domain in full, completed from reference TRBV2 and TRBJ1-5, reads EPEVTQTPSHQVTQMGQEVILRCVPISNHLYFYWYRQILGQKVEFLVSFYNNEISEKSEIFDDQFSVERPDGSNFTLKIRSTKLEDSAMYFCASTGGINQPQHFGDGTRLSIL.